Shown below are 14 T cell receptor beta chains from a single sample sequenced in a study of glioma-infiltrating T cells after dendritic cell vaccination. Documented time point: after dendritic cell vaccination, including at tumor progression/relapse. Clones were sequenced by immunoSEQ multiplex PCR, and TCRdb holds only the in-frame ones, with some missing. Of 75,000 to 85,000 clones listed, around 87% are singletons. Material: blood, obtained after dendritic cell vaccination. The receptors derive from a human donor with glioblastoma.

The chain joins TRBV18 to TRBJ1-1; unclear D gene. CDR3 length: 13 amino acids. Trimming shortened V by 8 bases and J by 4 bases, and 14 bases separated the two germline ends. Germline V gene lookup returns CDR1 KGHSH and CDR2 LQKENI. The CDR3: CASAPGSGTEAFF. In nucleotides, the CDR3 is TGTGCCAGCGCCCCGGGGTCGGGCACTGAAGCTTTCTTT.

The chain carries TRBV7-2 and TRBJ2-7; a weak D match, TRBD1 (6 bases). Deletions cut 5 bases from V and 6 bases from J, with 14 bases between. Germline CDR1 is SGHTA and CDR2 is FQGNSA. The CDR3 has 13 amino acids. CDR3 in amino acids: CASSPDRFLEQYF. DNA for the CDR3: TGTGCCAGCAGCCCAGACAGGTTTCTCGAGCAGTACTTC.

The chain links TRBV5-1 to TRBJ2-7; 12 nucleotides align to TRBD2. The J segment lost 4 bases and the V segment lost 7 bases, leaving 3 bases of the junction unmatched. The CDR3 consists of 13 residues. Germline CDR1 SGHRS, CDR2 YFSETQ. DNA of the CDR3: TGCGCCAGCGGACTAGCGGGACAGTACGAGCAGTACTTC. Encoded protein: CASGLAGQYEQYF.

V gene TRBV5-8 combines with J gene TRBJ2-2; no firm D call. Deletions cut 2 bases from V and 1 base from J, with 6 bases between. In germline, CDR1 is SGHTS, CDR2 YDEGEE. The CDR3 length is 14 residues. The CDR3 DNA sequence: TGTGCCAGCAGCTTATACGGGAACACCGGGGAGCTGTTTTTT. Translation: CASSLYGNTGELFF.

The J gene is TRBJ2-2, the V gene TRBV5-1, with 8 bases identical to TRBD2. Germline V gene lookup returns CDR1 SGHRS and CDR2 YFSETQ. V gave up 6 bases and J gave up 4 bases; unmatched junction bases: 14. The CDR3 runs to 17 residues. Here the CDR3 reads CASNLLVREGPTGELFF. The CDR3 coding sequence is TGCGCCAGCAATCTTTTGGTCCGGGAGGGACCCACCGGGGAGCTGTTTTTT.

The chain has TRBV6-6 and TRBJ1-2; TRBD1 might be the D (6 bases). The CDR3 spans 16 residues. The V end lost 7 bases, the J end lost 3 bases, and 21 bases lay between the germline ends. Looked up from germline, CDR1 is MNHNY and CDR2 is SVGAGI (reference sequence). CDR3 nucleotides: TGTGCCAGCAACAGGGACACGCTGATCACCGACTATGGCTACACCTTC. Encoded protein: CASNRDTLITDYGYTF.

The J gene is TRBJ2-7, the V gene TRBV6-1; 7 bases fit TRBD1. The CDR3 consists of 15 residues. Germline values: CDR1 MNHNS, CDR2 SASEGT. Trimming cost V 7 bases and J 1 base; bases outside gene matches: 10. The CDR3 spells CASTSGQPHSYEQYF. The CDR3 nucleotides read TGTGCCAGCACCTCGGGACAGCCTCATTCCTACGAGCAGTACTTC.

The V call is TRBV4-2, the J call TRBJ1-3; tentative D call: TRBD1 (6 bases). From germline, CDR1 is LGHNA and CDR2 YNFKEQ. Trimming left V 0 bases short and J 0 bases short, with 12 bases between. This CDR3 is 17 amino acids long. This chain's CDR3 is CASSQETTGFSGNTIYF. CDR3 DNA sequence: TGTGCCAGCAGCCAAGAAACAACAGGGTTCTCTGGAAACACCATATATTTT.

The chain has TRBV18 and TRBJ2-1; D is perhaps TRBD1 (5 bases). This CDR3 spans 14 amino acids. Germline V CDR1 and CDR2: KGHSH, LQKENI. V lost 3 bases, J lost 1 base, and 7 bases lay in between. CDR3 sequence reads: CASSPTESYNEQFF. CDR3 nucleotide sequence: TGTGCCAGCTCACCGACAGAATCCTACAATGAGCAGTTCTTC.

CDR3 amino acids: CASSERRGRNTGELFF. In DNA form, the CDR3 reads TGTGCCAGCAGTGAAAGGAGGGGGCGGAACACCGGGGAGCTGTTTTTT. This chain connects TRBV6-1 to TRBJ2-2; a weak D match, TRBD1 (7 bases). Trimming stripped 2 bases from V and 1 base from J, with 11 bases between. The CDR3 runs to 16 residues. Germline V lookup: CDR1 MNHNS, CDR2 SASEGT.

The chain joins TRBV7-6 to TRBJ2-5, with D possibly TRBD2 on 5 matching bases. V lost 1 base and J 5 bases, leaving 14 bases between the germline ends. The CDR3 is 15 residues long. CDR1 is SGHVS, CDR2 FNYEAQ, per germline. CDR3 DNA: TGTGCCAGCAGCTTAGAGAGCGGAATCGTTGAGACCCAGTACTTC. The encoded protein is CASSLESGIVETQYF.

This clone has only one observation. The germline gene is not matched at one end of the junction; a read error may be the cause. The chain joins TRBV5-1 to TRBJ2-1; TRBD1 is a possible D gene (6 bases). Germline lookup yields CDR1 SGHRS and CDR2 YFSETQ. The CDR3 is made up of 14 amino acids. The CDR3 bases are TGCGCCAGCACCTTGGGGACATACGGTGATGAGCAGTTCTTC. It encodes CASTLGTYGDEQFF.

V usage is TRBV29-1 and J usage is TRBJ2-5; the match to TRBD1 covers 10 bases. V shed 7 bases and J 2 bases; nucleotides not matched to a gene: 4. The germline V gene has CDR1 SQVTM and CDR2 ANQGSEA. The CDR3 consists of 13 residues. Here the CDR3 reads CSASGQGQETQYF. The CDR3 DNA reads TGCAGCGCTTCGGGACAGGGGCAAGAGACCCAGTACTTC.

The chain carries TRBV10-1 and TRBJ2-7, with D perhaps TRBD2 (7 bases). In germline, CDR1 is WNHNN, CDR2 SYGVQD (reference sequence). There are 14 residues in the CDR3. The V and J ends lost 2 bases and 4 bases respectively, with 12 bases between them. Here the CDR3 reads CASSESGTTYEQYF. As DNA, the CDR3 is TGCGCCAGCAGTGAGAGCGGGACAACTTACGAGCAGTACTTC.